Detailed here is one T cell receptor beta chain. Its target is not known. The trim removed 4 bases at V and 1 base at J, leaving 12 bases unmatched. Looked up from germline, CDR1 is SGDLS and CDR2 is YYNGEE. This CDR3 is 18 amino acids long. The data were obtained in a study of T cell responses to AZD1222 COVID-19 vaccine. Profiling relied on immunoSEQ multiplex PCR, and the TCRdb table lists in-frame clones only, not all of them. The sample has about 45,000 clones, 80% seen once. Whole-study findings and limits: Spike-specific TCR breadth and depth went up after people got two AZD1222 doses.

This receptor was taken from an adult who received the MenACWY meningococcal vaccine as a control. The rearrangement links TRBV9 to TRBJ2-7; 12 nucleotides agree with TRBD1. The sample was peripheral blood, taken 28 days after the second dose of the MenACWY control vaccine. In DNA, the CDR3 is TGTGCCAGCAGCCCGAGTCCCGGGACAGGGGGCTATTCCTACGAGCAGTACTTC. This encodes CASSPSPGTGGYSYEQYF.